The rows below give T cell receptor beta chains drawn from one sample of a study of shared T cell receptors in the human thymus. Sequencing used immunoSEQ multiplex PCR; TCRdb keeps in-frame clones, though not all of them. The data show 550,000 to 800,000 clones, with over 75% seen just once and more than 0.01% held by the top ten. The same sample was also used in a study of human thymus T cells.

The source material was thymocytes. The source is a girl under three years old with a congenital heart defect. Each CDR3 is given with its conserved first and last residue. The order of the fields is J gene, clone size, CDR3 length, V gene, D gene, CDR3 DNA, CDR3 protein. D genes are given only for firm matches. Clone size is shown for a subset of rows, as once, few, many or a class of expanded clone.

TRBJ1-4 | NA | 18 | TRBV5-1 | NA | TGCGCCAGCAGCTCCTATTTTTCAGGGGAGTCTACTAATGAAAAACTGTTTTTT | CASSSYFSGESTNEKLFF
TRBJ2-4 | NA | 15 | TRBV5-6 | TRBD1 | TGTGCCAGCAGCTTGCGAGACAGGGGTGGGGACATTCAGTACTTC | CASSLRDRGGDIQYF
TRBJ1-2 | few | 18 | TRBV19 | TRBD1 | TGTGCCAGTAGTGGACGGAATAGGGACAGAGGGGGTAACTATGGCTACACCTTC | CASSGRNRDRGGNYGYTF
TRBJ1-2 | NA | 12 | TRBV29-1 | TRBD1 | TGCAGCGTAGGGACAGGGACGGGGGGCTACACCTTC | CSVGTGTGGYTF
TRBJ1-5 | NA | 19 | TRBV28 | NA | TGTGCCAGCAGTCACCTAAGGACAGCTCTACTAGAAAGCAATCAGCCCCAGCATTTT | CASSHLRTALLESNQPQHF
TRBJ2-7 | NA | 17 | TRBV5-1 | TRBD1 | TGCGCCAGCAGCTCCCTCCCTGTAGTGGACAGGGAGAACGAGCAGTACTTC | CASSSLPVVDRENEQYF
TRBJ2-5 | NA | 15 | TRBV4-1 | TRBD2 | TGCGCCAGCAGCCCGGGGGGACGGAGCCAAGAGACCCAGTACTTC | CASSPGGRSQETQYF
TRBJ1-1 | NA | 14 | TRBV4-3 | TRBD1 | TGCGCCAGCAGCCGCTGGGACAGGGATTTTGAAGCTTTCTTT | CASSRWDRDFEAFF
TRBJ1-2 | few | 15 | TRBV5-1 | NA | TGCGCCAGCAGCTTGGCCCAGCAGGGCCGCTATGGCTACACCTTC | CASSLAQQGRYGYTF
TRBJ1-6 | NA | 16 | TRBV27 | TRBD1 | TGTGCCAGCAGTTTGAACGACAGGGTAAGCGGATCACCCCTCCACTTT | CASSLNDRVSGSPLHF
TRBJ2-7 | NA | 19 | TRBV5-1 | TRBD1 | TGCGCCAGCAGCTTGGCCCGAACTGATAGAAAGGGACAGGGTTACGAGCAGTACTTC | CASSLARTDRKGQGYEQYF
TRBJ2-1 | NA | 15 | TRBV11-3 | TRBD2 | TGTGCCAGCAGCCCAGGACTAGCACCCCACAATGAGCAGTTCTTC | CASSPGLAPHNEQFF